What follows are 31 T cell receptor beta chains derived from one specimen sequenced in a study of OX40 agonist ivuxolimab in advanced cancers. Measured with immunoSEQ multiplex PCR; TCRdb has only the in-frame clones, and not every one. The table has about 75,000 clones, roughly nine tenths seen once. The source was CD4+ or CD8+ T cells sorted from blood, collected in a trial of the OX40 agonist ivuxolimab. The receptor source for this set is an adult with an advanced solid tumor such as melanoma, head and neck, liver or kidney cancer.

The rearrangement uses TRBV19 and TRBJ1-3; the D is unclear. V lost 7 bases and J lost 0, with 16 bases in between. Germline loops: CDR1 LNHDA, CDR2 SQIVND (reference sequence). CDR3 length equals 16 residues. The CDR3 DNA reads as TGTGCCAGTATCCCACGGGCGGACCGCTCTGGAAACACCATATATTTT. Amino acid sequence: CASIPRADRSGNTIYF.

The chain has TRBV30 and TRBJ1-4, with TRBD1 matching 7 bases. Germline CDR1 GTSNPN, CDR2 SVGIG (reference sequence). V shed 4 bases, J shed 5 bases, and the junction held 7 bases outside the gene matches. This CDR3 spans 14 amino acids. The DNA of the CDR3 is TGTGCCTGGAAATTGGGACAGCCGAATGAAAAACTGTTTTTT. It translates to CAWKLGQPNEKLFF.

The chain employs TRBV6-5 and TRBJ1-2; TRBD1 matches 9 bases. V was clipped by 5 bases and J by 2 bases; unmatched bases: 6. The germline gives CDR1 MNHEY, CDR2 SVGAGI. The CDR3 covers 15 residues. The CDR3 is CASSTTGTGNYGYTF. Written as DNA, the CDR3 is TGTGCCAGCAGTACCACCGGGACAGGGAACTATGGCTACACCTTC.

This chain joins TRBV10-3 and TRBJ1-1; D possibly corresponds to TRBD1 (5 bases). V was cut by 6 bases and J by 7 bases, with 15 bases left in between. The CDR3 has 13 residues. CDR1 and CDR2 from the germline V gene are ENHRY and SYGVKD. The CDR3 region has the DNA TGTGCCATCAGACGCAGGGTGGCGAATGAAGCTTTCTTT. The encoded protein is CAIRRRVANEAFF.

This rearrangement joins TRBV11-2 to TRBJ1-3, with D possibly matching TRBD1 (6 bases). CDR3 length equals 19 residues. Germline V gene sequence: CDR1 SGHAT, CDR2 FQNNGV. The ends were cut back, 4 bases at V and 4 bases at J, with 26 bases in the middle. The CDR3 reads CASSSLGLSRGVSGNTIYF. As DNA, the CDR3 is TGTGCCAGCAGCTCTTTAGGTTTGAGCAGGGGTGTATCGGGAAACACCATATATTTT.

The CDR3 is CASSRDRVSGNTIYF. The CDR3 nucleotides are TGTGCCAGCAGCCGGGACAGAGTCTCTGGAAACACCATATATTTT. The J gene is TRBJ1-3, the V gene TRBV4-2, with 7 bases identical to TRBD1. The CDR3 sequence is 15 residues long. Germline CDR1 is LGHNA and CDR2 is YNFKEQ. With 4 bases clipped from V and 0 bases from J, the junction kept 3 bases outside the gene matches.

The chain employs TRBV10-3 and TRBJ2-5, with 9 bases fitting TRBD2. J was trimmed by 3 bases and V by 2 bases; bases with no gene match: 13. Germline values: CDR1 ENHRY, CDR2 SYGVKD. CDR3 length: 18 residues. The CDR3 coding sequence is TGTGCCATCAGTGAGCCAAAATTGGGCGGGAGGGCCGAAGAGACCCAGTACTTC. It yields the protein CAISEPKLGGRAEETQYF.

The V call is TRBV5-6, the J call TRBJ1-2; 10 bases agree with TRBD1. The CDR3 consists of 14 residues. The ends lost 6 bases at V and 4 bases at J; junction bases unmatched: 6. CDR1 and CDR2 from the germline V gene are SGHDT and YYEEEE. Written as DNA, the CDR3 is TGTGCCAGCACCAGGGACAGGGGTTTCTATGGCTACACCTTC. Residues: CASTRDRGFYGYTF.

V and J are TRBV30 and TRBJ1-5, with 7 positions matching TRBD1. Germline CDR1 is GTSNPN and CDR2 is SVGIG (reference sequence). The CDR3 extends over 15 amino acids. Germline trimming cut 0 bases from V and 2 bases from J; bases unmatched to any gene: 4. The CDR3 loop is CAWSVRGHGNQPQHF. CDR3 bases: TGTGCCTGGAGTGTTAGGGGGCATGGCAATCAGCCCCAGCATTTT.

The chain joins TRBV6-6 to TRBJ2-7; D may be TRBD2 (5 bases). Trimming left V 0 bases short and J 3 bases short, with 9 bases between. CDR3 length: 14 amino acids. Germline V gene data show CDR1 as MNHNY and CDR2 as SVGAGI (reference sequence). The CDR3 loop reads CASSYSRAGYEQYF. DNA of the CDR3: TGTGCCAGCAGTTACTCCCGGGCGGGCTACGAGCAGTACTTC.

The chain carries TRBV4-1 and TRBJ2-2; 12 nucleotides align to TRBD2. Germline V gene sequence: CDR1 MGHRA, CDR2 YSYEKL. The CDR3 consists of 17 residues. V lost 1 base and J lost 8; bases outside the gene matches: 8. CDR3 region: CASSQGQRTSGEGELFF. The CDR3 DNA sequence: TGCGCCAGCAGCCAAGGCCAAAGGACTAGCGGGGAGGGGGAGCTGTTTTTT.

The chain recombines TRBV10-3 with TRBJ2-2, with 13 bases lining up with TRBD2. Germline values: CDR1 ENHRY, CDR2 SYGVKD. The CDR3 is made up of 14 amino acids. With V trimmed by 10 bases and J by 7 bases, 6 bases remained unmatched. The CDR3 loop is CASRTSGSVGELFF. Written as DNA, the CDR3 is TGTGCCAGCCGGACTAGCGGGAGTGTCGGGGAGCTGTTTTTT.

The table lists this clone with a few counts. The J gene is TRBJ1-1, the V gene TRBV5-1; D uncertain. The CDR3 consists of 13 residues. Per the germline V gene, CDR1 is SGHRS and CDR2 is YFSETQ. V lost 4 bases and J 1 base, leaving 8 bases between the germline ends. The DNA for the CDR3 is TGCGCCAGCAGCCCCGAGGGGAACACTGAAGCTTTCTTT. Its protein product is CASSPEGNTEAFF.

The chain couples TRBV5-1 to TRBJ1-4; perhaps TRBD1 as D (5 bases). The germline V gene has CDR1 SGHRS and CDR2 YFSETQ. The CDR3 is 17 residues long. With 3 bases removed from V and 5 bases from J, the gap between germline ends came to 20 bases. DNA of the CDR3: TGCGCCAGCAGCTCGACCATAACGGGGGGGAAAAATGAAAAACTGTTTTTT. Translating it yields CASSSTITGGKNEKLFF.

This clone is a singleton in its sample. The genes are TRBV27 and TRBJ2-7; the D gene is possibly TRBD1 (5 bases). This CDR3 is 14 amino acids long. Trimming shortened V by 1 base and J by 4 bases, and 11 bases separated the two germline ends. Germline V gene lookup returns CDR1 MNHEY and CDR2 SMNVEV (reference sequence). CDR3 residues: CASSLYSTGYEQYF. The CDR3 DNA sequence: TGTGCCAGCAGTTTATATAGCACAGGTTACGAGCAGTACTTC.

The V and J genes are TRBV7-2 and TRBJ2-1; 13 nucleotides line up with TRBD2. V dropped 4 bases and J dropped 1; count of bases not matched to a gene: 4. Germline V gene data show CDR1 as SGHTA and CDR2 as FQGNSA. The CDR3 runs to 17 residues. CDR3 region: CASSYSTSGRSYNEQFF. The DNA for the CDR3 is TGTGCCAGCAGCTACTCGACTAGCGGGAGGTCCTACAATGAGCAGTTCTTC.

The chain combines TRBV6-5 with TRBJ1-1, with 7 positions matching TRBD1. This CDR3 contains 11 residues. Trimming took 8 bases from V and 6 from J; bases not matched to a gene: 3. Germline loops: CDR1 MNHEY, CDR2 SVGAGI. The CDR3 loop is CASHRGPEAFF. CDR3 DNA sequence: TGTGCCAGCCACAGGGGTCCTGAAGCTTTCTTT.

V is TRBV5-4 and J is TRBJ2-7, with 14 bases fitting TRBD2. This CDR3 region has 16 residues. V lost 3 bases, J lost 7 bases, and 9 bases stayed unmatched. CDR1 is SGHNT, CDR2 YYREEE, per germline (reference sequence). The CDR3 nucleotides are TGTGCCAGCAGCTCGAGGACTAGCGGGGGGACGAGGGAGCAGTACTTC. Translated, it gives CASSSRTSGGTREQYF.

The V gene is TRBV18, the J gene TRBJ1-4; D remains unclear. V was pared by 1 base and J by 4 bases, with 7 bases between. CDR1 is KGHSH and CDR2 is LQKENI in the germline V gene. This CDR3 has 14 amino acids. The CDR3 nucleotides read TGTGCCAGCTCACCACAAGCCAGTAATGAAAAACTGTTTTTT. Translating it yields CASSPQASNEKLFF.

The chain combines TRBV7-3 with TRBJ2-7, with unresolved D. Trimming removed 3 bases at V and 1 base at J, with 1 base between. CDR1 is SGHTA, CDR2 FQGTGA, per germline. The CDR3 loop spans 11 amino acids. The chain's CDR3 is CASSFSYEQYF. The DNA of the CDR3 is TGTGCCAGCAGCTTTTCCTACGAGCAGTACTTC.

This sequence joins TRBV5-4 and TRBJ2-1; 14 bases agree with TRBD2. From germline, CDR1 is SGHNT and CDR2 YYREEE (reference sequence). The trim removed 2 bases at V and 6 bases at J, leaving 4 bases unmatched. The CDR3 runs 16 residues. The DNA for the CDR3 is TGTGCCAGCAGCTTACCGGGACTAGCGGGGGTCAATGAGCAGTTCTTC. It codes for CASSLPGLAGVNEQFF.

The V gene is TRBV19, the J gene TRBJ2-2, with 14 bases matching TRBD2. Germline V gene lookup returns CDR1 LNHDA and CDR2 SQIVND (reference sequence). The CDR3 extends over 19 amino acids. V gave up 6 bases and J gave up 0 bases; unmatched junction bases: 9. The CDR3 DNA reads as TGTGCCAGTAGACACCCCGCGGGACTAGCGGGGGCGAACACCGGGGAGCTGTTTTTT. Protein: CASRHPAGLAGANTGELFF.

The chain has TRBV18 and TRBJ2-7; D is tentatively TRBD1 or TRBD2 (5 bases each). Germline-derived CDR1 and CDR2 are KGHSH and LQKENI. The CDR3 runs 14 residues. With 3 bases removed from V and 2 bases from J, the gap between germline ends came to 11 bases. The CDR3 nucleotides read TGTGCCAGCTCACCGGGGCCCGGGACCTACGAGCAGTACTTC. It specifies CASSPGPGTYEQYF.

As regards this clone: Its ends do not fully match the called genes, so a read error is possible. The chain employs TRBV18 and TRBJ2-3, with D unresolved. Germline CDR1 and CDR2: KGHSH and LQKENI. CDR3 length: 12 residues. The CDR3 nucleotides are TGTGCCAGCTCTCCACAGTATGGTACGCAGTATTTT. It specifies CASSPQYGTQYF. Drawing the rest from reference TRBV18 and TRBJ2-3, the complete variable domain is NAGVMQNPRHLVRRRGQEARLRCSPMKGHSHVYWYRQLPEEGLKFMVYLQKENIIDESGMPKERFSAEFPKEGPSILRIQQVVRGDSAAYFCASSPQYGTQYFGPGTRLTVL.

A note on this clone: This CDR3 is also generated by other DNA sequences in the sample. The CDR3 sequence is CASRRLAEGTGELFF. The CDR3 nucleotides read TGTGCCAGCAGACGGCTAGCTGAAGGAACCGGGGAGCTGTTTTTT. The J gene is TRBJ2-2, the V gene TRBV28; possibly TRBD2 for D (5 bases). Germline V lookup: CDR1 MDHEN, CDR2 SYDVKM. The CDR3 length is 15 residues. Between the trimmed V and J ends, which lost 6 bases and 5 bases, there was a span of 16 bases.

A few counts support this clone. The CDR3 DNA is TGTGCCAGCAGAGAGGGACAGGGCAACAATCAGCCCCAGCATTTT. Translating it yields CASREGQGNNQPQHF. The chain joins TRBV6-5 to TRBJ1-5, with 9 bases that match TRBD1. The CDR3 is 15 amino acids. J lost 3 bases, V lost 6 bases, and 6 bases had no gene match. Germline assignment: CDR1 MNHEY and CDR2 SVGAGI.

The chain is built from TRBV10-2 and TRBJ1-6, with a possible D match to TRBD1 (5 bases). V shed 7 bases and J shed 8 bases, with 15 bases lying between them. Germline assignment: CDR1 WSHSY and CDR2 SAAADI. The CDR3 loop spans 14 amino acids. CDR3 amino acids: CASTSQGGYSPLHF. CDR3 DNA: TGCGCCAGCACTTCCCAGGGAGGGTATTCACCCCTCCACTTT.

The V gene is TRBV30, the J gene TRBJ1-3; D is undetermined. Trimming removed 1 base from V and 2 bases from J, with 9 bases in between. The CDR3 runs to 14 residues. Per germline, CDR1 GTSNPN and CDR2 SVGIG (reference sequence). The CDR3 nucleotides read TGTGCCTGGAGTGGGAAAACGGCTGGAAACACCATATATTTT. Translation gives CAWSGKTAGNTIYF.

V and J are TRBV18 and TRBJ1-4; no reliable D call. Trimming cost V 3 bases and J 13 bases, with 12 bases left between them. CDR3 length equals 12 residues. Germline CDR1 reads KGHSH; CDR2 reads LQKENI. The CDR3 region is CASSPDAQGLFF. The CDR3 DNA sequence: TGTGCCAGCTCACCGGACGCCCAAGGACTGTTTTTT.

The chain is built from TRBV7-2 and TRBJ2-7; 8 nucleotides line up with TRBD2. The CDR3 totals 13 residues. Per the germline V gene, CDR1 is SGHTA and CDR2 is FQGNSA. J gave up 5 bases and V 5 bases, and 5 bases lay outside the gene matches. The CDR3 spells CASSGSGGDEQYF. The CDR3 coding sequence is TGTGCCAGCAGCGGCAGCGGGGGCGACGAGCAGTACTTC.

The gene calls are TRBV19 and TRBJ1-2, with unresolved D. CDR3 length: 13 amino acids. The germline gives CDR1 LNHDA, CDR2 SQIVND (reference sequence). V lost 0 bases and J lost 4, with 6 bases in between. The CDR3 nucleotides read TGTGCCAGTAGTATAGATGGCAGCTATGGCTACACCTTC. Protein sequence: CASSIDGSYGYTF.